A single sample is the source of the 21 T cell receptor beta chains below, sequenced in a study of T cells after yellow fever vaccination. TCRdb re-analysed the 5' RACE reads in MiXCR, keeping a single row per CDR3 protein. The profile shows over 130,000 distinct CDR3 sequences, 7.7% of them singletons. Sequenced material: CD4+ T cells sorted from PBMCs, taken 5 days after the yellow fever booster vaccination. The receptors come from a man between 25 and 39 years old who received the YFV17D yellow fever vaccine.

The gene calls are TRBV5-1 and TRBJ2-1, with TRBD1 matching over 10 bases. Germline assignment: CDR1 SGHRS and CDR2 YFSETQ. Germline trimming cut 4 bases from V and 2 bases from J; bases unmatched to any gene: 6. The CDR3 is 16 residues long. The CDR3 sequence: CASSQWDRGPYNEQFF. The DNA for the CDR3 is TGCGCCAGCAGCCAGTGGGACAGGGGACCCTACAATGAGCAGTTCTTC.

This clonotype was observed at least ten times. In nucleotides, the CDR3 is TGTGCCAGCAGCCAAGGCGGTTCGGGACTAGCGGGAGTGTCAGATACGCAGTATTTT. This sequence encodes CASSQGGSGLAGVSDTQYF. The rearrangement links TRBV4-2 to TRBJ2-3; 14 bases agree with TRBD2. V trimming: 1 base; J trimming: 4 bases; junction bases outside the gene matches: 10. Germline assignment: CDR1 LGHNA and CDR2 YNFKEQ. CDR3 length: 19 amino acids.

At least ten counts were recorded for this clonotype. CDR3 bases: TGTGCCAGCAGCAGAACAGGGAGACTAGCGGGAGGGTACGAGCAGTACTTC. This gives the protein CASSRTGRLAGGYEQYF. This rearrangement joins TRBV7-2 to TRBJ2-7; TRBD2 matches at 14 bases. CDR1 and CDR2 from the germline V gene are SGHTA and FQGNSA. The CDR3 extends over 17 amino acids. V gave up 5 bases and J gave up 4 bases; unmatched junction bases: 10.

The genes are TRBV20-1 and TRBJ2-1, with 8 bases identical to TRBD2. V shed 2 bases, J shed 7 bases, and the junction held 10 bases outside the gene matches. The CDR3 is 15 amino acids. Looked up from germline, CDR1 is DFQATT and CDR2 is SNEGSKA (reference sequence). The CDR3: CSARHGGRSMNEQFF. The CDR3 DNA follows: TGCAGTGCTAGACATGGCGGGAGGAGCATGAATGAGCAGTTCTTC.

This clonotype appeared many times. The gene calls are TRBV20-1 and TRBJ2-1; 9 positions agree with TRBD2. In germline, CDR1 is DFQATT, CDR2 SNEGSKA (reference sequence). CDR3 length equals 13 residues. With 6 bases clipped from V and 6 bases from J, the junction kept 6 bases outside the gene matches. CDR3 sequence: CSAPGTSPNEQFF. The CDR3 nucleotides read TGCAGTGCCCCCGGGACTAGCCCCAATGAGCAGTTCTTC.

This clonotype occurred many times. CDR3 DNA: TGTGCCAGCAGTGAATACCTAGCGGGAGCCACAGATACGCAGTATTTT. As protein: CASSEYLAGATDTQYF. The chain uses TRBV2 and TRBJ2-3; 10 bases are shared with TRBD2. Trimming at V came to 2 bases and at J to 2 bases, leaving 4 bases not matched to a gene. Per the germline V gene, CDR1 is SNHLY and CDR2 is FYNNEI. This CDR3 spans 16 amino acids. The entire variable domain, with the rest obtained from reference TRBV2 and TRBJ2-3, is as follows: EPEVTQTPSHQVTQMGQEVILRCVPISNHLYFYWYRQILGQKVEFLVSFYNNEISEKSEIFDDQFSVERPDGSNFTLKIRSTKLEDSAMYFCASSEYLAGATDTQYFGPGTRLTVL.

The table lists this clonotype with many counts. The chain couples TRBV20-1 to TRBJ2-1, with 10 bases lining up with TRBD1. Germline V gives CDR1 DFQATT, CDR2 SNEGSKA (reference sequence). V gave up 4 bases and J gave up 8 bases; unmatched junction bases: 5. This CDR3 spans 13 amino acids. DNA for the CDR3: TGCAGTGCTACTGACAGGGGGCTGGATGAGCAGTTCTTC. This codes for CSATDRGLDEQFF.

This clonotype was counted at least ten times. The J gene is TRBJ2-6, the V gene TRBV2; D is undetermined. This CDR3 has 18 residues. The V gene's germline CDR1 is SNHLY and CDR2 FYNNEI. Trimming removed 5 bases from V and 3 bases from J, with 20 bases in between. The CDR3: CASSLGAAQRGGANVLTF. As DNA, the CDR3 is TGTGCCAGCAGTCTAGGCGCTGCCCAGCGTGGTGGGGCCAACGTCCTGACTTTC.

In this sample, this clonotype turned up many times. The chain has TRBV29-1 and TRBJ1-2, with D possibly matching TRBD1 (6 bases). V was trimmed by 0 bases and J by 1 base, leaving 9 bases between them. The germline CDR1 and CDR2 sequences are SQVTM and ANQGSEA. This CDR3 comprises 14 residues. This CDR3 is CSVEDRTVNYGYTF. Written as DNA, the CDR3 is TGCAGCGTTGAAGACAGGACAGTTAACTATGGCTACACCTTC.

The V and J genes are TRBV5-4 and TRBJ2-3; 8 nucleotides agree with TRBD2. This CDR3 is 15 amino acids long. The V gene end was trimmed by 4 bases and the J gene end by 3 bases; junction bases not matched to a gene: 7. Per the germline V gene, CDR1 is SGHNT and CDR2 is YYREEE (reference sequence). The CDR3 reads CASSPGLGSTDTQYF. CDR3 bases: TGTGCCAGCAGCCCGGGACTAGGCAGTACAGATACGCAGTATTTT.

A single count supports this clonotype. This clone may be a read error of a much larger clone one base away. CDR3 sequence (DNA): TGTGCCAGCAATTACGCCGGCAACAATGAGCAGTTCTTC. Protein product: CASNYAGNNEQFF. The chain is built from TRBV6-2 or TRBV6-3 and TRBJ2-1; D remains ambiguous. Germline CDR1 and CDR2: MNHEY and SVGEGT. This CDR3 region has 13 residues.

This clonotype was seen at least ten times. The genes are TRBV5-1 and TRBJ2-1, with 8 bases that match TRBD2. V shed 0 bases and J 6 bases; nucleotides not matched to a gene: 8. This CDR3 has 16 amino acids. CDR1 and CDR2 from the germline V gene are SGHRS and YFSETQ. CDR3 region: CASSLAPAGAVNEQFF. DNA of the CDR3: TGCGCCAGCAGCTTGGCTCCAGCGGGGGCCGTCAATGAGCAGTTCTTC.

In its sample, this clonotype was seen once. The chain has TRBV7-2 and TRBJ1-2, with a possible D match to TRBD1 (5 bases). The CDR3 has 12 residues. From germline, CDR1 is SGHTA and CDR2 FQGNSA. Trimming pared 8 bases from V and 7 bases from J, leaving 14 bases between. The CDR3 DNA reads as TGTGCCAGCCAACGGGACGTCACTGGCTACACCTTC. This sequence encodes CASQRDVTGYTF.

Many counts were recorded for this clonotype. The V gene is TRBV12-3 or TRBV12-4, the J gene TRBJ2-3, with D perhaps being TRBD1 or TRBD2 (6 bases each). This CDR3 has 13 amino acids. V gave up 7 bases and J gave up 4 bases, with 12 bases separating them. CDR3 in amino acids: CASTKGGADTQYF. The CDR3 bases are TGTGCCAGCACCAAGGGGGGCGCAGATACGCAGTATTTT.

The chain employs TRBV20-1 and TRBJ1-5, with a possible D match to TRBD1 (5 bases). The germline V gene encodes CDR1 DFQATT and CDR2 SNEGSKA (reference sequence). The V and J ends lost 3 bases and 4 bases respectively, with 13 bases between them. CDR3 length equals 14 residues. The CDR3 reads CSASLGVRNQPQHF. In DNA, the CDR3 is TGCAGTGCTAGCTTAGGGGTTCGAAATCAGCCCCAGCATTTT.

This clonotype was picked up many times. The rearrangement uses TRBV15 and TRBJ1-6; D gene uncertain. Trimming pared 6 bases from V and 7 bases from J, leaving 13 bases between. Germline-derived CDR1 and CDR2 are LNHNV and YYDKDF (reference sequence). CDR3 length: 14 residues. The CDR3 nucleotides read TGTGCCACCAGTGCGGGCAGTCGGAATTCACCCCTCCACTTT. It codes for CATSAGSRNSPLHF.

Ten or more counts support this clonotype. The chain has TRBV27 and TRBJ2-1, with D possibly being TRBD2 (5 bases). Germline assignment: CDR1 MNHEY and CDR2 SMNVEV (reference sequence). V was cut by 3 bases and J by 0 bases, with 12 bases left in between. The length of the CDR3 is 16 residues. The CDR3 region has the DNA TGTGCCAGCAGTTTCGTCAGCGGTAGCTCCTACAATGAGCAGTTCTTC. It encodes CASSFVSGSSYNEQFF.

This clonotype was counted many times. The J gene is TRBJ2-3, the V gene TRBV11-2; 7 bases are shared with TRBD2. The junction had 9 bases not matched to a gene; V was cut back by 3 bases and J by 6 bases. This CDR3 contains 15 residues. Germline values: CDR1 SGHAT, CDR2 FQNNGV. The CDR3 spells CASSLGGVIADTQYF. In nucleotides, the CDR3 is TGTGCCAGCAGCTTGGGAGGGGTAATAGCGGATACGCAGTATTTT.

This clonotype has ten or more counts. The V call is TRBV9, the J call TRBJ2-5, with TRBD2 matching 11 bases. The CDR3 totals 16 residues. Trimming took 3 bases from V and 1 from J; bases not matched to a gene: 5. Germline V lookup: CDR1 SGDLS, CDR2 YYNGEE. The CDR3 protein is CASSAYSGRAQETQYF. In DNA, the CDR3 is TGTGCCAGCAGCGCCTATAGCGGGAGGGCCCAAGAGACCCAGTACTTC.

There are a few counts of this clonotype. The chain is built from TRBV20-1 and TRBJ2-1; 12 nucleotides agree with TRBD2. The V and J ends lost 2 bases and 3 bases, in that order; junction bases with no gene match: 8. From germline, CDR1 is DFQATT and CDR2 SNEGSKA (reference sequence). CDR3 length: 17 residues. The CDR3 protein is CSARQTSGRPRYNEQFF. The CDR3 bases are TGCAGTGCTAGACAAACTAGCGGGAGGCCGCGCTACAATGAGCAGTTCTTC.

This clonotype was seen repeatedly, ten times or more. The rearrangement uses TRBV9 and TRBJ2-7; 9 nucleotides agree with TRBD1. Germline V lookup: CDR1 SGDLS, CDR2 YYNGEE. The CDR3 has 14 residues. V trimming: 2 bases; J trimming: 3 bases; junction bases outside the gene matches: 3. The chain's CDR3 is CASSVGQGIYEQYF. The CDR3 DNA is TGTGCCAGCAGCGTTGGACAGGGGATCTACGAGCAGTACTTC.